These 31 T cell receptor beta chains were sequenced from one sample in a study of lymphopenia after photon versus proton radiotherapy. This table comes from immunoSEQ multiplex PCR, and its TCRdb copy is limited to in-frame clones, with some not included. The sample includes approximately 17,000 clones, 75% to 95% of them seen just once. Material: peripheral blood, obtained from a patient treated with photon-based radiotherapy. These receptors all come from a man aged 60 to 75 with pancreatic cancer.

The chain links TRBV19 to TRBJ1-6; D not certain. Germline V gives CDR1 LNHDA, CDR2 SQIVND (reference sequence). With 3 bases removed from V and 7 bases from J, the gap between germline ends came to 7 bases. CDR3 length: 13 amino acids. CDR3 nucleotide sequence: TGTGCCAGTAGTATCTTGGCGAATTCACCCCTCCACTTT. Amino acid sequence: CASSILANSPLHF.

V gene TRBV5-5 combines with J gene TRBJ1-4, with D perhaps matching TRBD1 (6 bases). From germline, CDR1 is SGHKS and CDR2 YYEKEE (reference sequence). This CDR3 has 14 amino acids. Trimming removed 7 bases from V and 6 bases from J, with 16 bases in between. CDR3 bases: TGTGCCAGCCTTGACCAGGGGCATGATGAAAAACTGTTTTTT. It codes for CASLDQGHDEKLFF.

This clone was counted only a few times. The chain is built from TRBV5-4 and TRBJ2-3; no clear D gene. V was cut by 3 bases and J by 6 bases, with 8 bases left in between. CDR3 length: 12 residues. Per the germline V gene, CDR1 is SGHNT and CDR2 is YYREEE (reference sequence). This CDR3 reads CASSSHGDTQYF. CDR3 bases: TGTGCCAGCAGCTCCCACGGGGATACGCAGTATTTT.

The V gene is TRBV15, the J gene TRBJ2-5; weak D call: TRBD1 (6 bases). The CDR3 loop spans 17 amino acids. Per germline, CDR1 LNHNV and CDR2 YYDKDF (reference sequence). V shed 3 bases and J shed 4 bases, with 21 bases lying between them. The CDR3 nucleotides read TGTGCCACCAGCAGTCCTACAGGGCTTACAGTACGAGAGACCCAGTACTTC. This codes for CATSSPTGLTVRETQYF.

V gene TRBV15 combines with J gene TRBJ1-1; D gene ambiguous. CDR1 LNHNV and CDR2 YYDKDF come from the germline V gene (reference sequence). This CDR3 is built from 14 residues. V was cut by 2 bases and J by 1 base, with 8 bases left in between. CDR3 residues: CATSRKGGNTEAFF. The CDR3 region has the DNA TGTGCCACCAGCAGAAAGGGCGGGAACACTGAAGCTTTCTTT.

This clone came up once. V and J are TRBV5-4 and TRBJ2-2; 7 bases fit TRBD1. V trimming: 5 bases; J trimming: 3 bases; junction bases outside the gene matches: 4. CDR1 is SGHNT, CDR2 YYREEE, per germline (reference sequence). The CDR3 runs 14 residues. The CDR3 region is CASSTGQDTGELFF. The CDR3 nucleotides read TGTGCCAGCAGTACCGGACAGGACACCGGGGAGCTGTTTTTT.

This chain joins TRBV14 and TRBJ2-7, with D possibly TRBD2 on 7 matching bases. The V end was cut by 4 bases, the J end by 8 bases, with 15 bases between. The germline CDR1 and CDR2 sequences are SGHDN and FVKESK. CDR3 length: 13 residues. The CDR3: CASSPVGGAKQYF. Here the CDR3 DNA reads TGTGCCAGCAGCCCCGTGGGGGGGGCGAAGCAGTACTTC.

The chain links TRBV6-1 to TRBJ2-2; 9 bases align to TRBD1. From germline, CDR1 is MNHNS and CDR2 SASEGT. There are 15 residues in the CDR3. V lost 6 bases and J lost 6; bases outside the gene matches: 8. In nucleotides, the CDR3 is TGTGCCAGCAGCGAACAGGGGGCAGGCGCCGGGGAGCTGTTTTTT. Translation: CASSEQGAGAGELFF.

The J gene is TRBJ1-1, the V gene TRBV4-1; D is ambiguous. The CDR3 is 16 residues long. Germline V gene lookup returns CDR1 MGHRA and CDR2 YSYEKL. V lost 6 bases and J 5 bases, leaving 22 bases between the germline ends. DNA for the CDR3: TGCGCCAGCAGTACTGACCGGACTGGTAGAAGGACTGAAGCTTTCTTT. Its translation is CASSTDRTGRRTEAFF.

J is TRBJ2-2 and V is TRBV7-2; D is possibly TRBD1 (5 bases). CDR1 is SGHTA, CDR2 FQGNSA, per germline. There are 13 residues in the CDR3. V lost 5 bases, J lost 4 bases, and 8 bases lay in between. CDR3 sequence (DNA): TGTGCCAGCAGCCGGACAATCACCGGGGAGCTGTTTTTT. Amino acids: CASSRTITGELFF. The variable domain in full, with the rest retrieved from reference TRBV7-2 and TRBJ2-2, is GAGVSQSPSNKVTEKGKDVELRCDPISGHTALYWYRQSLGQGLEFLIYFQGNSAPDKSGLPSDRFSAERTGGSVSTLTIQRTQQEDSAVYLCASSRTITGELFFGEGSRLTVL.

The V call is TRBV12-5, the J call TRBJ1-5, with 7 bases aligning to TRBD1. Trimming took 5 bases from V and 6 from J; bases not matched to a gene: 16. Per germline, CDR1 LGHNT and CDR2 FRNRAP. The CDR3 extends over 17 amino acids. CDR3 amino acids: CASGPAHRDRVIQPQHF. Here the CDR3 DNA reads TGTGCTAGTGGTCCGGCCCACCGGGACAGAGTTATTCAGCCCCAGCATTTT.

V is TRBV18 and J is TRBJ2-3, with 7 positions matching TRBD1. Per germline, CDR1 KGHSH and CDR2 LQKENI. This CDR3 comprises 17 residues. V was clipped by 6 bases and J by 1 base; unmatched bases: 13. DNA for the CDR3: TGTGCCAGCTCCCTGACAGGGTCGAAGCAACGCACAGATACGCAGTATTTT. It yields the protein CASSLTGSKQRTDTQYF. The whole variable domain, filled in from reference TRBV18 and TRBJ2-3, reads NAGVMQNPRHLVRRRGQEARLRCSPMKGHSHVYWYRQLPEEGLKFMVYLQKENIIDESGMPKERFSAEFPKEGPSILRIQQVVRGDSAAYFCASSLTGSKQRTDTQYFGPGTRLTVL.

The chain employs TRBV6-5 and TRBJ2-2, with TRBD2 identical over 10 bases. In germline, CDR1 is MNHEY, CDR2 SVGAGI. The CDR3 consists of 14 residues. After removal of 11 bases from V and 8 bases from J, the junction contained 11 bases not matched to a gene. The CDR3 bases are TGTGCCGCGTCTAGCGGGGGTGTGGCAGGGGAGCTGTTTTTT. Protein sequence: CAASSGGVAGELFF.

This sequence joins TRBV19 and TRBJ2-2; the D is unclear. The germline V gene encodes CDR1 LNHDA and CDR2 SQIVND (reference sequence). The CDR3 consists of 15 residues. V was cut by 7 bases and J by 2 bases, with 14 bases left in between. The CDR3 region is CASTVIGSNTGELFF. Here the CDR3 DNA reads TGTGCCAGTACAGTTATCGGATCAAACACCGGGGAGCTGTTTTTT.

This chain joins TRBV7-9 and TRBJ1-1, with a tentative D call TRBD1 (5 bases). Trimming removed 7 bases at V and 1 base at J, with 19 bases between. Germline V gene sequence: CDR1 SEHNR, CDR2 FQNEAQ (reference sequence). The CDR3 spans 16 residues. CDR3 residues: CASTRQRGRENTEAFF. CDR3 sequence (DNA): TGTGCCAGCACCCGACAAAGGGGCAGGGAGAACACTGAAGCTTTCTTT.

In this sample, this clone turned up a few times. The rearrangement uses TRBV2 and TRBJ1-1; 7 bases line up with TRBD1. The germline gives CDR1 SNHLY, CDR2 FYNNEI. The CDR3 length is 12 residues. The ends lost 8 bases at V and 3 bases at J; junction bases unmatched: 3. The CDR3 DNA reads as TGTGCCAGCGGACAGGAGTACACTGAAGCTTTCTTT. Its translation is CASGQEYTEAFF. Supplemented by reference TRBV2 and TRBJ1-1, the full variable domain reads EPEVTQTPSHQVTQMGQEVILRCVPISNHLYFYWYRQILGQKVEFLVSFYNNEISEKSEIFDDQFSVERPDGSNFTLKIRSTKLEDSAMYFCASGQEYTEAFFGQGTRLTVV.

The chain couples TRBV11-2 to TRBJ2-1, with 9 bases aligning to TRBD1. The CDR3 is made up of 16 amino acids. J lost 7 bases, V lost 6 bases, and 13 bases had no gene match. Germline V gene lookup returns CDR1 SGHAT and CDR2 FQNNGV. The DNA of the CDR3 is TGTGCCAGCAGTCCTTCCGGGACAGGGCTACAAAATGAGCAGTTCTTC. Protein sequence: CASSPSGTGLQNEQFF.

In DNA, the CDR3 is TGCGCCAGCAGCTTGGGGGCGGCTAATGAAAAACTGTTTTTT. Translated: CASSLGAANEKLFF. The gene calls are TRBV5-1 and TRBJ1-4; D not resolved. CDR3 length: 14 amino acids. Germline lookup yields CDR1 SGHRS and CDR2 YFSETQ. V was shortened by 0 bases and J by 3 bases, with 6 bases between the two germline ends.

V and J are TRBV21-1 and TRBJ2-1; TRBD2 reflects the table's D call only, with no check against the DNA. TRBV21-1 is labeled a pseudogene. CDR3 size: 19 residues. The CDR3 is CASSKVYTSGGSPANEQFF. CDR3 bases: TGTGCCAGCAGCAAAGTTTATACGAGCGGGGGGTCCCCAGCGAATGAGCAGTTCTTC.

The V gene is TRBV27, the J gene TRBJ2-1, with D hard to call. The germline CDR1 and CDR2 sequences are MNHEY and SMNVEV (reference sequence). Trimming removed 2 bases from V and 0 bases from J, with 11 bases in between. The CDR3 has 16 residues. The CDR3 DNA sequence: TGTGCCAGCAGTTTAAGGCTAGTGAGCTCCTACAATGAGCAGTTCTTC. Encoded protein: CASSLRLVSSYNEQFF.

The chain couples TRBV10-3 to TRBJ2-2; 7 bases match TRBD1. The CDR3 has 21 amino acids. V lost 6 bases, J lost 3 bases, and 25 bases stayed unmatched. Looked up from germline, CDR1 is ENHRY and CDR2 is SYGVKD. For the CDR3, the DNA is TGTGCCATCAGCTCAACACCAGCAAGGACAGGAAACCGACCGGACACCGGGGAGCTGTTTTTT. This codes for CAISSTPARTGNRPDTGELFF.

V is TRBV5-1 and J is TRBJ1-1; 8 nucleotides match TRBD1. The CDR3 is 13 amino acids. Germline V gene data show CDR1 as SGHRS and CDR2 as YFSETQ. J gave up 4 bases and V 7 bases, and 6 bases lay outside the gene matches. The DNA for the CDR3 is TGCGCCAGCGGGCACAGGGGGGGCACTGAAGCTTTCTTT. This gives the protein CASGHRGGTEAFF.

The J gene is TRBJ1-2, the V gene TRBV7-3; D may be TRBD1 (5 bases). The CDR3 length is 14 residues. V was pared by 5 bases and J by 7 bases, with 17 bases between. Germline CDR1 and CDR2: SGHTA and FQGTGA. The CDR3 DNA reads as TGTGCCAGCAGCGACAACGGGGCCTTGGGTGGCTACACCTTC. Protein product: CASSDNGALGGYTF.

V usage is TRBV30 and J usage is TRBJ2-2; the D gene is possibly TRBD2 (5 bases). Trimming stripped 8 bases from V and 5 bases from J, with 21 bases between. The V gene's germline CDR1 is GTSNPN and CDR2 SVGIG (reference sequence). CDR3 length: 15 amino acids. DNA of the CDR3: TGTGCCGCCCGGCCAGCGGCGACGATTACCGGGGAGCTGTTTTTT. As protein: CAARPAATITGELFF.

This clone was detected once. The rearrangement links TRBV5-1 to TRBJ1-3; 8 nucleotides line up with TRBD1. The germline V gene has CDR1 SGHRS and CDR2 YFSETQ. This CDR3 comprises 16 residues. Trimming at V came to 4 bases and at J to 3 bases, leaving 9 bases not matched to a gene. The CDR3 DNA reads TGCGCCAGCAGCCTAAAGACAGGGGCCGGTGGAAACACCATATATTTT. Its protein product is CASSLKTGAGGNTIYF.

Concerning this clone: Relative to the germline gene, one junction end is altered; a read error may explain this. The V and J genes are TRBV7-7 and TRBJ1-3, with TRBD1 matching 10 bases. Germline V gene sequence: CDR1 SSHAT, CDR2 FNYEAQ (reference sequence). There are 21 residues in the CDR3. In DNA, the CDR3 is TGTGCTAGCAGCCGCCCGGGACAGGGGTCACCGACTCTAGGGGTTGGAAACACCATATATTTT. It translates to CASSRPGQGSPTLGVGNTIYF.

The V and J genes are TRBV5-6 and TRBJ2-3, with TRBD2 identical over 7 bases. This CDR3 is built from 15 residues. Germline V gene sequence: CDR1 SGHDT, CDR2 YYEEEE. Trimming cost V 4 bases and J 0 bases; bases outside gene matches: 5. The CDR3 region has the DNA TGTGCCAGCAGCCCCGGACTAGGAAGCACAGATACGCAGTATTTT. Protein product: CASSPGLGSTDTQYF.

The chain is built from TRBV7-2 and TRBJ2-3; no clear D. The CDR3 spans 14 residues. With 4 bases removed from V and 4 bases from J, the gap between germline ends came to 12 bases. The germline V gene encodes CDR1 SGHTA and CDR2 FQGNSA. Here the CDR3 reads CASSSLSGSDTQYF. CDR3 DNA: TGTGCCAGCAGCTCCCTTAGTGGGTCAGATACGCAGTATTTT.

The CDR3 here is CASSAGLAGNPYQETQYF. The CDR3 DNA reads TGTGCCAGCAGCGCCGGACTAGCGGGGAATCCCTACCAAGAGACCCAGTACTTC. The V and J genes are TRBV14 and TRBJ2-5; TRBD2 agrees at 12 bases. The CDR3 has 18 amino acids. Trimming removed 5 bases from V and 0 bases from J; junction bases left unmatched: 10. The germline V gene has CDR1 SGHDN and CDR2 FVKESK.

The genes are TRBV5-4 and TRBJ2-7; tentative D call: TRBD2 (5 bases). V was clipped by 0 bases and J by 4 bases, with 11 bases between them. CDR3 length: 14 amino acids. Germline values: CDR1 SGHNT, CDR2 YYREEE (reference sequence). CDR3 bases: TGTGCCAGCAGCTTGGGTGGGAGTAATTACGAGCAGTACTTC. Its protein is CASSLGGSNYEQYF.

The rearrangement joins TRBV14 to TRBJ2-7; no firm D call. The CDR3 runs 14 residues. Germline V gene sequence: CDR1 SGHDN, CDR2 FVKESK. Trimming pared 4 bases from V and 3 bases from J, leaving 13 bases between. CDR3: CASSPEGRSYEQYF. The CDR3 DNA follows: TGTGCCAGCAGCCCGGAAGGCAGGAGCTACGAGCAGTACTTC.